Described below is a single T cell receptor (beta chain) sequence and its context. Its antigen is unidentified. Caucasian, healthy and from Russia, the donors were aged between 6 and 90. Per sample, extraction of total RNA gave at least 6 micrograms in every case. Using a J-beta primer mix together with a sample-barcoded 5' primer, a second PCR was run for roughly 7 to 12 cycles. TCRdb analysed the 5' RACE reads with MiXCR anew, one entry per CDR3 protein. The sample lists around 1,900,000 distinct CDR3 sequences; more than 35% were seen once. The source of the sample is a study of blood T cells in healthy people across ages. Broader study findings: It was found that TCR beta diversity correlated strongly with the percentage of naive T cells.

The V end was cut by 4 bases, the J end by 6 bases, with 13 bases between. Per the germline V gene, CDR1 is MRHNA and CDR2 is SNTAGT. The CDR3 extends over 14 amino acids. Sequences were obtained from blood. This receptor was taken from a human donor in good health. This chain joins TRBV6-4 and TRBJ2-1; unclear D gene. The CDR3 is CASSGEGFGNEQFF. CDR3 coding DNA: TGTGCCAGCAGTGGAGAAGGGTTCGGCAATGAGCAGTTCTTC.